Listed below are T cell receptor beta chains from one sample, sequenced in a study of T cell repertoires in aging, cancer and after chemotherapy. TCRdb reprocessed the multiplex PCR reads via MiXCR and lists one record per CDR3 protein. Of around 6,400 distinct CDR3 sequences listed, roughly a fifth are singletons. Sequencing used blood. Receptors were obtained from a human donor with a blood cancer. CDR3s include the opening cysteine and the closing phenylalanine or tryptophan. D genes are given only for firm matches. Clone size is given for some rows only: seen once, a few or many times, or a class if the clone is expanded.

J: TRBJ2-3
D: .
V: TRBV27
size: medium-sized
DNA: TGTGCCAGCAGTTTACGGGGAACCATCCAAGATACGCAGTATTTT
CDR3: CASSLRGTIQDTQYF

J: TRBJ2-5
D: .
V: TRBV18
size: medium-sized
DNA: TGTGCCAGCTCACAAGGGGGAGTGGAGACCCAGTACTTC
CDR3: CASSQGGVETQYF

J: TRBJ2-5
D: .
V: TRBV19
size: medium-sized
DNA: TGTGCCAGTAGTAAGGTTCTTCGGGAGACCCAGTACTTC
CDR3: CASSKVLRETQYF

J: TRBJ2-3
D: .
V: TRBV6-2/TRBV6-3
size: medium-sized
DNA: TGTGCCAGCAGTTATCAGGTCAGAGATACGCAGTATTTT
CDR3: CASSYQVRDTQYF

J: TRBJ2-1
D: .
V: TRBV5-6
size: medium-sized
DNA: TGTGCCAGCAGCTTTCGTCCGACCGGACGTAGGGGTGAGCAGTTCTTC
CDR3: CASSFRPTGRRGEQFF

J: TRBJ2-5
D: TRBD2
V: TRBV20-1
size: .
DNA: TGCAGTGCTAGAGATCCGGGAGGGAGGGGAGAGACCCAGTACTTC
CDR3: CSARDPGGRGETQYF

J: TRBJ1-5
D: .
V: TRBV12-3/TRBV12-4
size: .
DNA: TGTGCCAGCAGTTTAAGGACAGCTTCCAATCAGCCCCAGCATTTT
CDR3: CASSLRTASNQPQHF

J: TRBJ2-1
D: TRBD2
V: TRBV4-1
size: .
DNA: TGCGCCAGCAGACCGGGACTAGCGGGGAACAATGAGCAGTTCTTC
CDR3: CASRPGLAGNNEQFF

J: TRBJ2-5
D: TRBD2
V: TRBV7-9
size: .
DNA: TGTGCCAGCAGCTTTCCGGGACTAGCGGGTCACGAGACCCAGTACTTC
CDR3: CASSFPGLAGHETQYF

J: TRBJ2-7
D: TRBD1
V: TRBV28
size: few
DNA: TGTGCCAGCCTAAGACAGGGGATCTACGAGCAGTACTTC
CDR3: CASLRQGIYEQYF

J: TRBJ2-3
D: .
V: TRBV11-2
size: .
DNA: TGTGCCAGCAGCATACCCCAGGGCGGAGATACGCAGTATTTT
CDR3: CASSIPQGGDTQYF

J: TRBJ2-3
D: TRBD1
V: TRBV19
size: medium-sized
DNA: TGTGCCAGTAGTATCCGCCCCTGGGACAGGGGCAGCACAGATACGCAGTATTTT
CDR3: CASSIRPWDRGSTDTQYF

J: TRBJ2-7
D: .
V: TRBV18
size: medium-sized
DNA: TGTGCCAGCTCACCACCGCGAGGGTACGAGCAGTACTTC
CDR3: CASSPPRGYEQYF

J: TRBJ2-2
D: TRBD2
V: TRBV20-1
size: few
DNA: TGCAGTGCTAGACTACGGGGGGACCTGAACACCGGGGAGCTGTTTTTT
CDR3: CSARLRGDLNTGELFF

J: TRBJ2-3
D: .
V: TRBV28
size: few
DNA: TGTGCCAGCAGTTTACCGACAACCCAGCAGTATTTT
CDR3: CASSLPTTQQYF

J: TRBJ2-2
D: TRBD1
V: TRBV27
size: medium-sized
DNA: TGTGCCAGCAAGGGGGCTTTTACCGGGGAGCTGTTTTTT
CDR3: CASKGAFTGELFF

J: TRBJ2-4
D: .
V: TRBV18
size: medium-sized
DNA: TGTGCCAGCTCCCAACGTCAGGATACAAAAAACATTCAGTACTTC
CDR3: CASSQRQDTKNIQYF

J: TRBJ2-5
D: .
V: TRBV19
size: medium-sized
DNA: TGTGCCAGTAGTAGCACCGCGGGGGCAATCCAAGAGACCCAGTACTTC
CDR3: CASSSTAGAIQETQYF

J: TRBJ1-2
D: .
V: TRBV28
size: .
DNA: TGTGCCAGCAGTCCACGCCGAAACTATGGCTACACCTTC
CDR3: CASSPRRNYGYTF

J: TRBJ2-3
D: .
V: TRBV19
size: medium-sized
DNA: TGTGCCAGTAGCACGTGGAGGGCCGCCCCAGATACGCAGTATTTT
CDR3: CASSTWRAAPDTQYF

J: TRBJ2-1
D: .
V: TRBV20-1
size: medium-sized
DNA: TGCAGTGCCCACGGACTTCGCTCCTACAATGAGCAGTTCTTC
CDR3: CSAHGLRSYNEQFF

J: TRBJ2-7
D: TRBD2
V: TRBV6-5
size: .
DNA: TGTGCCAGCAGTACTCGGACTAGGCCCCCCTACGAGCAGTACTTC
CDR3: CASSTRTRPPYEQYF

J: TRBJ2-7
D: .
V: TRBV12-3/TRBV12-4
size: .
DNA: TGTGCCAGCAGTTTAATTGGGGGGCGGGTGCCGTACTTC
CDR3: CASSLIGGRVPYF

J: TRBJ2-7
D: TRBD1
V: TRBV19
size: medium-sized
DNA: TGTGCCAGTAGCCCCCGGGACAGGTTCCCCGAGCAGTACTTC
CDR3: CASSPRDRFPEQYF

J: TRBJ2-7
D: .
V: TRBV5-6
size: medium-sized
DNA: TGTGCCAGCAGCCCCACCGGGACCTCCTACGAGCAGTACTTC
CDR3: CASSPTGTSYEQYF

J: TRBJ1-1
D: .
V: TRBV5-1
size: .
DNA: TGCGCCAGCAGCCACACGCCCTCAAAATCGGACACTGAAGCTTTCTTT
CDR3: CASSHTPSKSDTEAFF

J: TRBJ2-1
D: TRBD2
V: TRBV6-5
size: medium-sized
DNA: TGTGCCAGCAGTTACGGAAAGACTAGCGGGATGGGGAATGAGCAGTTCTTC
CDR3: CASSYGKTSGMGNEQFF

J: TRBJ1-3
D: .
V: TRBV12-3/TRBV12-4
size: .
DNA: TGTGCCTCGAAAGTGGCTCTAGCTGGAAACACCATATATTTT
CDR3: CASKVALAGNTIYF

J: TRBJ2-2
D: .
V: TRBV18
size: medium-sized
DNA: TGTGCCAGCTCGCCGGGACAAAACACCGGGGAGCTGTTTTTT
CDR3: CASSPGQNTGELFF

J: TRBJ1-1
D: .
V: TRBV30
size: medium-sized
DNA: TGTGCCTGGAGTGTAGACGGGTACACTGAAGCTTTCTTT
CDR3: CAWSVDGYTEAFF

J: TRBJ2-3
D: TRBD2
V: TRBV5-1
size: .
DNA: TGCGCCAGCAGCTTCGGTAGCGGGAATTCAGATACGCAGTATTTT
CDR3: CASSFGSGNSDTQYF

J: TRBJ1-2
D: .
V: TRBV6-2/TRBV6-3
size: medium-sized
DNA: TGTGCCAGCAGTGAAGGGGTCGTTGGTGGCTACACCTTC
CDR3: CASSEGVVGGYTF

J: TRBJ2-5
D: TRBD2
V: TRBV18
size: medium-sized
DNA: TGTGCCAGCTCACTTACGGGACTAGCAAAAGAGACCCAGTACTTC
CDR3: CASSLTGLAKETQYF

J: TRBJ2-1
D: .
V: TRBV5-4
size: .
DNA: TGTGCCAGCAGCTTGTTATCTATCGGGTACGAGCAGTTCTTC
CDR3: CASSLLSIGYEQFF

J: TRBJ2-1
D: .
V: TRBV5-6
size: medium-sized
DNA: TGTGCCAGCAGCTTGAACAATGAGCAGTTCTTC
CDR3: CASSLNNEQFF

J: TRBJ2-1
D: .
V: TRBV12-3/TRBV12-4
size: medium-sized
DNA: TGTGCCAGCAGTTCTCAGCTCAGCTCCTACAATGAGCAGTTCTTC
CDR3: CASSSQLSSYNEQFF

J: TRBJ2-5
D: TRBD2
V: TRBV30
size: medium-sized
DNA: TGTGCCTGGAGGACGAAAGCGGGGTGGGGACAAGAGACCCAGTACTTC
CDR3: CAWRTKAGWGQETQYF